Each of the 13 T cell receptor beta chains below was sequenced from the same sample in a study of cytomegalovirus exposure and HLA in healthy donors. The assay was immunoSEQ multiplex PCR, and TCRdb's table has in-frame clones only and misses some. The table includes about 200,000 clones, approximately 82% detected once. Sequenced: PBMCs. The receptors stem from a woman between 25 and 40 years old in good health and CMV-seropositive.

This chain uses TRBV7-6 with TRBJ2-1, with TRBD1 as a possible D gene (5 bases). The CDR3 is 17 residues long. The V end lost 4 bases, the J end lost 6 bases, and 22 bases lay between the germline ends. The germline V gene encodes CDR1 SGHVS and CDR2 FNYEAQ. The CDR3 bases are TGTGCCAGCAGCTCCGACGCGCGACAGTCTTTCTCCAATGAGCAGTTCTTC. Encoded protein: CASSSDARQSFSNEQFF.

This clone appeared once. The DNA for the CDR3 is TGTGCCAGCAGTTGGAGACAGGGGACGAACACTGAAGCTTTCTTT. It yields the protein CASSWRQGTNTEAFF. V is TRBV28 and J is TRBJ1-1; 8 bases match TRBD1. V shed 4 bases and J 1 base; nucleotides not matched to a gene: 5. The V gene's germline CDR1 is MDHEN and CDR2 SYDVKM. CDR3 length: 15 residues. The entire variable domain, with the rest obtained from reference TRBV28 and TRBJ1-1, is as follows: DVKVTQSSRYLVKRTGEKVFLECVQDMDHENMFWYRQDPGLGLRLIYFSYDVKMKEKGDIPEGYSVSREKKERFSLILESASTNQTSMYLCASSWRQGTNTEAFFGQGTRLTVV.

The DNA for the CDR3 is TGCAGCGTTGAATTCTACGGCTCCTACAATGAGCAGTTCTTC. As protein: CSVEFYGSYNEQFF. The chain employs TRBV29-1 and TRBJ2-1, with D uncertain. CDR3 size: 14 residues. The V end lost 2 bases, the J end lost 0 bases, and 8 bases lay between the germline ends. Germline-derived CDR1 and CDR2 are SQVTM and ANQGSEA.

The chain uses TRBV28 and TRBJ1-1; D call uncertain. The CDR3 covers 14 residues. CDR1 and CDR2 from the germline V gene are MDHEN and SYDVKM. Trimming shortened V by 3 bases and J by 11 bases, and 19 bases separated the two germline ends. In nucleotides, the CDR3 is TGTGCCAGCAGTTTCACCGGGATGATATCGGGGGCTTTCTTT. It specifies CASSFTGMISGAFF.

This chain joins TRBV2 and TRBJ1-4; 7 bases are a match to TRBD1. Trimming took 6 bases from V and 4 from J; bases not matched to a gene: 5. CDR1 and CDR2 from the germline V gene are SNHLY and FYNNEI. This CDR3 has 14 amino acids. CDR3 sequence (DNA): TGTGCCAGCAGGAGGGGGCAGGTTAATGAAAAACTGTTTTTT. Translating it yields CASRRGQVNEKLFF.

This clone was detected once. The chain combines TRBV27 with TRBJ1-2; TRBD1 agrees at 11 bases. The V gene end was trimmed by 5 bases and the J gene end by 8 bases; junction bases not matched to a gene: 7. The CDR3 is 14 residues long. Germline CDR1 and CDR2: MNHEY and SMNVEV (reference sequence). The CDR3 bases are TGTGCCAGCAGTGATGGACAGGGGGCGCGAGGCTACACCTTC. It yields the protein CASSDGQGARGYTF.

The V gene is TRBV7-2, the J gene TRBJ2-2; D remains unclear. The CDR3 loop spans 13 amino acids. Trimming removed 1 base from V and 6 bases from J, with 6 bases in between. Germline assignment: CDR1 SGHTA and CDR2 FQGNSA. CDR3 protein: CASSLGPAGELFF. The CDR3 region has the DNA TGTGCCAGCAGCTTAGGGCCAGCCGGGGAGCTGTTTTTT. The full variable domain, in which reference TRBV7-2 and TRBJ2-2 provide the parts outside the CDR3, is GAGVSQSPSNKVTEKGKDVELRCDPISGHTALYWYRQSLGQGLEFLIYFQGNSAPDKSGLPSDRFSAERTGGSVSTLTIQRTQQEDSAVYLCASSLGPAGELFFGEGSRLTVL.

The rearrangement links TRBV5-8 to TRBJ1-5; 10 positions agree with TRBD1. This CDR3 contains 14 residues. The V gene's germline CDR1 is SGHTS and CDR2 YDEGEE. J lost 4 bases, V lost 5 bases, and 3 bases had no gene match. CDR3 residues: CASSTDRGNQPQHF. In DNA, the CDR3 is TGTGCCAGCAGTACGGACAGGGGGAATCAGCCCCAGCATTTT. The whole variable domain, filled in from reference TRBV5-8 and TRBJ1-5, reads EAGVTQSPTHLIKTRGQQATLRCSPISGHTSVYWYQQALGLGLQFLLWYDEGEERNRGNFPPRFSGRQFPNYSSELNVNALELEDSALYLCASSTDRGNQPQHFGDGTRLSIL.

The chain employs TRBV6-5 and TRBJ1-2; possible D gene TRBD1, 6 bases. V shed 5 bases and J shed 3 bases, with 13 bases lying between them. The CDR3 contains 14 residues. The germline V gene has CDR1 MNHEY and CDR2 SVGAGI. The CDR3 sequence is CASSRDRTYYGYTF. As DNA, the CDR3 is TGTGCCAGCAGTCGTGACAGGACCTACTATGGCTACACCTTC.

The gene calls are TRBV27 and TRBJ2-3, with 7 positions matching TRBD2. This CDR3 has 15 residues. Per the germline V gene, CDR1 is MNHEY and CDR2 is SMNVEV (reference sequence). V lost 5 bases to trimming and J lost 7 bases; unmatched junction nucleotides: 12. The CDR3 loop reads CASSPSGPAGNTQYF. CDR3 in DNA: TGTGCCAGCAGTCCCTCCGGGCCAGCGGGGAATACGCAGTATTTT.

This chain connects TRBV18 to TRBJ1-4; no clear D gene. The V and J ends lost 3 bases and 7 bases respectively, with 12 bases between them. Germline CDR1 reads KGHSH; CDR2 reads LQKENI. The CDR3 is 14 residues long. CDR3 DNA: TGTGCCAGCTCACCGAGCGGGATTATTGAAAAACTGTTTTTT. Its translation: CASSPSGIIEKLFF.

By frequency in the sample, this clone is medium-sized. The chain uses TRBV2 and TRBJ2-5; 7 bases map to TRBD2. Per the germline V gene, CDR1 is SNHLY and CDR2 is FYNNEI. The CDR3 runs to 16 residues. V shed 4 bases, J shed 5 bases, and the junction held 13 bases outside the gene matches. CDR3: CASSGGLTSNRETQYF. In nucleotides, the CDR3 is TGTGCCAGCAGTGGGGGATTGACTAGCAACCGGGAGACCCAGTACTTC.

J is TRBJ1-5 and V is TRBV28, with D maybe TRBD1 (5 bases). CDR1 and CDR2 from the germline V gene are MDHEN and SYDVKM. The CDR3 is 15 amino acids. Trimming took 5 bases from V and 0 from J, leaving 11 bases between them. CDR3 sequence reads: CASSKQGLSNQPQHF. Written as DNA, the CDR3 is TGTGCCAGCAGTAAGCAGGGACTTAGCAATCAGCCCCAGCATTTT.